This record looks at one TCR beta chain sequence and its context. The antigen is not known. TCRdb's copy holds only in-frame clones and misses some; the assay was immunoSEQ multiplex PCR. The sample holds 25,000 to 35,000 clones, roughly nine tenths seen once. The entry originates in a study of lymphopenia after photon versus proton radiotherapy. Findings and caveats of the study: Under photons, naive T cells and diversity fell while effector/memory populations rose. Post-nadir TCR diversity decline inversely tracked overall survival among those who died.

This specimen consisted of peripheral blood, obtained from a patient treated with proton-based radiotherapy. This clonotype was obtained from a woman aged 70 to 79 with pancreatic cancer. Some clones in this sample may be carry-over from other donors' samples.

The CDR3 loop reads CASSLGVESPLHF. In DNA form, the CDR3 reads TGTGCCAGCAGTTTAGGGGTGGAATCACCCCTCCACTTT. V gene TRBV28 combines with J gene TRBJ1-6, with D hard to call. CDR3 length equals 13 residues. In germline, CDR1 is MDHEN, CDR2 SYDVKM. The V gene lost 2 bases and the J gene lost 10 bases, with 9 bases spanning the gap.